This T cell receptor (beta chain) was sequenced in a study of blood T cells in healthy people across ages. Study-level points and caveats: Per million T cells, TCR beta diversity dropped roughly linearly as age increased. Because sorting was not performed, PBMCs prevented conclusive naive versus antigen-experienced comparison.

Alongside a J-beta primer mix, a sample-barcoded 5' primer served in a second PCR lasting 7 to 11 cycles. TCRdb reanalysed the 5' RACE reads using MiXCR and keeps one entry per CDR3 protein. This table has approximately 940,000 distinct CDR3 sequences, under 50% appearing once. In the case of this clonotype: Its antigen is undetermined.

This clonotype originated in a man aged 30-40 years in good health. The sample taken for sequencing was blood.

CDR3 region: CASSQEMVKGYTDTQYF. Here the CDR3 DNA reads TGCGCCAGCAGCCAAGAGATGGTAAAGGGCTACACAGATACGCAGTATTTT. This chain joins TRBV4-1 and TRBJ2-3; D is undetermined. The germline V gene has CDR1 MGHRA and CDR2 YSYEKL. This CDR3 has 17 residues. The germline V and J ends were trimmed by 0 bases and 2 bases, with 15 bases remaining between them.